A selection of T cell receptor beta chains follows, all from one sample in a study of T cells in localized non-small cell lung cancer. The repertoire was sequenced with immunoSEQ multiplex PCR; TCRdb's copy has only in-frame clones and lacks some. This sample has tens of thousands of clones; 85% to 90% occur once, and the top ten carry over 6%. The source was peripheral blood, collected before any cancer treatment. The source is a woman aged 18 to 49 with stage III lung adenocarcinoma. CDR3s leave out the opening cysteine and the closing phenylalanine or tryptophan. Expanded clones get a size class; other rows say once, few or many, or leave the size out.

V,J,size,CDR3
TRBV5-1,TRBJ1-1,.,ASAAAGQNTEAF
TRBV6-1,TRBJ2-5,.,ASSEAIGGGSETQY
TRBV5-4,TRBJ2-2,.,ASSMTGSYVTGELF
TRBV2,TRBJ1-5,few,ASSALSDRQH
TRBV15,TRBJ1-5,.,ATSRAPTGGNQPQH
TRBV18,TRBJ2-7,.,ASSTGQGEQY
TRBV7-2,TRBJ1-5,.,ASSLETGVGQPQH
TRBV20-1,TRBJ2-3,.,SARGGDTQY
TRBV2,TRBJ1-5,few,ASSGSGWDQPQH
TRBV7-2,TRBJ1-2,.,ASSSGGTGANYGYT
TRBV5-1,TRBJ2-1,.,ASRVSGQGFFEQF
TRBV7-9,TRBJ2-7,.,ASQQLGAKTYEQY
TRBV9,TRBJ2-3,.,ASSPPLERGGADTQY
TRBV14,TRBJ1-4,.,ASSLGGTTTNEKLF
TRBV28,TRBJ1-4,.,ASRLTGKEKKLF
TRBV5-4,TRBJ1-1,.,ASRMPGQGLNTEAF
TRBV5-6,TRBJ2-5,.,ASSTGGLIEETQY
TRBV5-1,TRBJ1-4,.,ASSLLSRTNEKLF
TRBV7-8,TRBJ2-1,.,ASSSGLAGVLTVQF
TRBV19,TRBJ2-3,.,ASSPTSARGTDTQY
TRBV4-1,TRBJ2-1,.,ASSQDPDREEQF
TRBV5-1,TRBJ1-5,.,ASSLGVNQPQH
TRBV5-1,TRBJ1-1,.,ASSLSLTANTEAF
TRBV6-1,TRBJ2-1,.,ASIVGTSGGNEQF
TRBV19,TRBJ1-2,.,ASSGDRDGYGYT
TRBV11-3,TRBJ2-3,.,ASSLGSRDTQY
TRBV4-1,TRBJ2-1,few,ASRTSGGAGEQF
TRBV9,TRBJ2-7,.,ASSVAGGIGPYEQY